Given below is one TCR beta chain in context. Its target antigen remains unknown. It has no much larger one-base neighbor in the sample; base qualities were not kept. Preparation of the library involved 5' RACE. The reads were generated on an Illumina HiSeq 2500. A second PCR of about 6 to 12 cycles was performed with a sample-barcoded 5' primer and a J-beta primer mix. A template-switch 5' adaptor carrying 12 random nucleotides introduced a unique molecular identifier onto each TCR beta cDNA molecule. Each sample yielded at least 2.5 million CDR3-containing paired-end reads. All of the RNA was converted into first-strand cDNA using the Mint cDNA synthesis kit, with a TRBC-specific oligonucleotide serving as the primer. After uracil-DNA glycosylase treatment, a first 18-cycle PCR used universal primers M1SS and BC2_uni_R on all cDNA. The study's own analysis went as follows. Each sample was normalized by randomly selecting 1 million high-quality reads, each carrying a distinct molecular identifier. Instead of being binned into consensus sequences, reads that shared molecular identifiers were thrown out. CDR3 identification, clonotype clustering and error correction used MiTCR with a Q25 quality threshold and the strictest error-elimination algorithm. A nonparametric unseen species model with Euler transformation was used to estimate lower-bound total TCR beta diversity. In-frame beta chains were kept once TCRdb had trimmed the public reads at Q25 with fastp and called clones with MiXCR. Every distinct CDR3 protein forms one entry, paired with its most common genes and DNA. These V and J calls rely on TCRdb rather than the paper's analysis. The sample table holds around 990,000 distinct CDR3 sequences, of which 30% to 40% were seen once. The top ten hold about an eighth of the sample.

Donors were under 40 systemically healthy Caucasian individuals from Russia aged 6 to 90 years. Around 9.9 milliliters of peripheral blood were collected from each donor into EDTA-treated Vacutainer tubes. Ficoll-Paque density-gradient centrifugation was used to isolate PBMCs, with at least 7 million obtained per sample. Total RNA, at least 6 micrograms per sample, was extracted from PBMCs with Trizol reagent. The percentages of naive CD45RAhigh/CD27high T cells were determined by flow cytometry on a PBMC aliquot from every donor. The CDR3 covers 18 residues, taking in both the cysteine and the phenylalanine. The retained sequence is limited to the CDR3, 54 bases, with the frame set at the first base. Relative to germline, V is missing 4 bases and J is missing 0 bases, with 7 bases of the junction outside any gene match. Per the germline V gene, SNHLY is the CDR1 and FYNNEI is the CDR2. This entry is derived from a study of blood T cells in healthy people across ages (dated by TCRdb to the mid-2010s). In terms of the full investigation: In model experiments, template switching captured roughly one uniquely barcoded TCR beta cDNA molecule for every two T cells. Using deep sequencing normalized with unique cDNA molecular identifiers, the study measured how TCR beta repertoire diversity changes with age. The donors were divided into four age groups: young (average around 16 years), middle-aged (about 39), aged (roughly 66) and long-lived (around 87). To avoid experimental bias, donors of different ages were spread randomly across the sequencing lanes. Using the same blood draw, the study looked at two additional independent replicas of 1 million unique cDNA reads for two donors, one aged 18 to 30 and the other aged 80 or older. Findings and caveats that apply to the study as a whole: Because donor CMV infection status was unknown, age-related changes in expanded clonotypes were potentially confounded. As age increased, observed TCR beta diversity per million T cells dropped in a roughly linear way, and a significant reduction was already evident by age roughly 40. Conclusive comparison of naive and antigen-experienced compartments was prevented by the profiling of bulk unsorted PBMCs. Compared with the aged group, the long-lived group had more naive CD4+ T cells, fewer expanded clones and increased TCR diversity, suggesting age selection. The percentage of naive T cells measured by flow cytometry correlated strongly with observed TCR beta diversity. Estimates of total diversity from one million sequenced T cells were regarded as lower bounds and underestimates.

This chain is built from TRBV2 and TRBJ2-6, with 9 central nucleotides matching TRBD1. This TCR was recovered from a man younger than 30 in good health. The sequenced sample consisted of blood. CDR3 reads: CASSGDRAFSSGANVLTF. The DNA is TGTGCCAGCAGTGGGGACAGGGCATTTAGCTCTGGGGCCAACGTCCTGACTTTC.